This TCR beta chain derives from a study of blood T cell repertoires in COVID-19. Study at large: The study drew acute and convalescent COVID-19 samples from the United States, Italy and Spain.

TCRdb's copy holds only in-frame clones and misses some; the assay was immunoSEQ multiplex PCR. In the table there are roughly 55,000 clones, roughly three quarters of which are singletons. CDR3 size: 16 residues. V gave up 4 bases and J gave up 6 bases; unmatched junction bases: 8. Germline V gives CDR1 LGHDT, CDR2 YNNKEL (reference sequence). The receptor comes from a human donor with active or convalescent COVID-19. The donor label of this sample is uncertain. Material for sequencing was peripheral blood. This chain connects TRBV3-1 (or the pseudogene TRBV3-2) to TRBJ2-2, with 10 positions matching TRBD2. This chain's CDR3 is CASSRLAGASPGELFF. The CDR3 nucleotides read TGTGCCAGCAGCCGGCTAGCGGGAGCCAGCCCCGGGGAGCTGTTTTTT.